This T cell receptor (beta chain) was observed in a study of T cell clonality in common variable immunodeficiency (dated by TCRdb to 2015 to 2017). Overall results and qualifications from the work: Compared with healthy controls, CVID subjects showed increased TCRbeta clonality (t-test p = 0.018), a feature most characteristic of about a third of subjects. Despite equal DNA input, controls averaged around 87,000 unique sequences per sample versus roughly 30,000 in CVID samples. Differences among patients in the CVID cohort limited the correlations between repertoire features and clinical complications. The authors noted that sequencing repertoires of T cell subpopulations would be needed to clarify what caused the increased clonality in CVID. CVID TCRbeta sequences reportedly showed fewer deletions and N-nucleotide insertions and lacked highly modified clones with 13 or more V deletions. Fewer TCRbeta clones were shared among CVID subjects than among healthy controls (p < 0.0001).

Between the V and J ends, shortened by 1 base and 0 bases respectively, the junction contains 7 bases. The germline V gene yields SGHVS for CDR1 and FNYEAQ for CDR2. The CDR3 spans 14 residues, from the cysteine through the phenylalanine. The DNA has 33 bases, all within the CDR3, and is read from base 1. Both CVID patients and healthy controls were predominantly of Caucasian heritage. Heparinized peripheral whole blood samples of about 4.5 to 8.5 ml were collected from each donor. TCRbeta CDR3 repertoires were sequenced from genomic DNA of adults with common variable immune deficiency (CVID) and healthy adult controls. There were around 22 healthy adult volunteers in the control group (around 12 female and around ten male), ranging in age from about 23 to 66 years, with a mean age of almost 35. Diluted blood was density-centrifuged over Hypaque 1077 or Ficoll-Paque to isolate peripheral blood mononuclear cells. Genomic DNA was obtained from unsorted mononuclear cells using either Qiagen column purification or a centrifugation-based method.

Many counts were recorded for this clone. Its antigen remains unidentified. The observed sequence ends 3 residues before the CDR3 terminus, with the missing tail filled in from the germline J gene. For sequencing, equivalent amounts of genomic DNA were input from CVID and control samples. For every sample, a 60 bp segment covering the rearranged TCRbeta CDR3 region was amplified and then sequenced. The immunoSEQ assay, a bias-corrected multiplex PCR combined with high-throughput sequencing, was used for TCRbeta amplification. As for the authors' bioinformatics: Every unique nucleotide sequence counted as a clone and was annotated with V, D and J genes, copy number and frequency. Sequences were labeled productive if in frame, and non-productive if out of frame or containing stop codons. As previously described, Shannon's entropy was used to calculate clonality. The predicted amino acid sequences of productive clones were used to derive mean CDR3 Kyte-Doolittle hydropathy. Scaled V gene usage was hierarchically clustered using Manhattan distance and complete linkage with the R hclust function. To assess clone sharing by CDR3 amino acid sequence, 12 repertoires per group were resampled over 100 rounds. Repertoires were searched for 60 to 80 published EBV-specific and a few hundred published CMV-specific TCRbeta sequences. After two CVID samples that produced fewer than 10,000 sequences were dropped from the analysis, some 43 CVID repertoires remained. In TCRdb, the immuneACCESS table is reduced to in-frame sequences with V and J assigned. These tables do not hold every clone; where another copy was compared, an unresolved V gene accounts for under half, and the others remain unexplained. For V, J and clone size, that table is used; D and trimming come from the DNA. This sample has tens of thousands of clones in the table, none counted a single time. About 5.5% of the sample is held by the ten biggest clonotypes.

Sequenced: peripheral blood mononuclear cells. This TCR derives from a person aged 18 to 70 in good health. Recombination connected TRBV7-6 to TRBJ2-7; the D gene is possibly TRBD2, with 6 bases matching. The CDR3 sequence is CASSLEDYSYEQYF. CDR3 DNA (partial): TGTGCCAGCAGCTTAGAGGACTACTCCTACGAG. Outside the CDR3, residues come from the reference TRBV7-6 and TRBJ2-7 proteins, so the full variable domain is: GAGVSQSPRYKVTKRGQDVALRCDPISGHVSLYWYRQALGQGPEFLTYFNYEAQQDKSGLPNDRFSAERPEGSISTLTIQRTEQRDSAMYRCASSLEDYSYEQYFGPGTRLTVT.